Listed below are T cell receptor beta chains from one sample, sequenced in a study of T cell responses to AZD1222 COVID-19 vaccine. Using immunoSEQ multiplex PCR, the repertoire was profiled, and TCRdb retains in-frame clones only, with some absent. Of about 100,000 clones in the sample, around 90% were seen once. Sequenced material: peripheral blood, taken on day 0 of AZD1222 vaccination. These receptors were obtained from an adult in good health. The CDR3 runs from the conserved cysteine through the conserved F or W. A D gene is named only where the DNA matches it firmly. Some rows have no size entry. The others give once, few or many, or a class for an expanded clone.

D gene: TRBD1
J gene: TRBJ1-3
clone size: -
V gene: TRBV10-2
CDR3 DNA: TGCGCCAGCGCGCCAGGGGGAGGAAACACCATATATTTT
CDR3 protein: CASAPGGGNTIYF

D gene: TRBD1
J gene: TRBJ2-7
clone size: -
V gene: TRBV18
CDR3 DNA: TGTGCCAGCTCATCGGACAGGGACGAGCAGTACTTC
CDR3 protein: CASSSDRDEQYF

D gene: -
J gene: TRBJ2-2
clone size: -
V gene: TRBV19
CDR3 DNA: TGTGCCAGTAGTATCAGTCGGGATCCGACCACCGGGGAGCTGTTTTTT
CDR3 protein: CASSISRDPTTGELFF

D gene: TRBD2
J gene: TRBJ2-5
clone size: -
V gene: TRBV7-3
CDR3 DNA: TGTGCCAGCAGCTTAACTAGCGGGGGTGAGACCCAGTACTTC
CDR3 protein: CASSLTSGGETQYF

D gene: -
J gene: TRBJ1-2
clone size: once
V gene: TRBV4-2
CDR3 DNA: TGTGCCAGCAGCCAAGATGCCGGAGCTTTTATTAACTATGGCTACACCTTC
CDR3 protein: CASSQDAGAFINYGYTF

D gene: -
J gene: TRBJ1-1
clone size: -
V gene: TRBV2
CDR3 DNA: TGTGCCAGCATTAAGGGCACTGAAGCTTTCTTT
CDR3 protein: CASIKGTEAFF

D gene: -
J gene: TRBJ1-1
clone size: -
V gene: TRBV7-9
CDR3 DNA: TGTGCCAGCAGCTTAAGGGGGAACATGAACACTGAAGCTTTCTTT
CDR3 protein: CASSLRGNMNTEAFF

D gene: -
J gene: TRBJ2-7
clone size: -
V gene: TRBV7-2
CDR3 DNA: TGTGCCAGCAGTCGGGGGATCTCCTACGAGCAGTACTTC
CDR3 protein: CASSRGISYEQYF

D gene: -
J gene: TRBJ2-3
clone size: -
V gene: TRBV14
CDR3 DNA: TGTGCCAGCAGCCAACACACCGGGGCGACGCAGTATTTT
CDR3 protein: CASSQHTGATQYF

D gene: -
J gene: TRBJ2-4
clone size: -
V gene: TRBV7-2
CDR3 DNA: TGTGCCAGCAGCTTAGAAGCTATACTAGCCAAAAACATTCAGTACTTC
CDR3 protein: CASSLEAILAKNIQYF

D gene: -
J gene: TRBJ1-4
clone size: -
V gene: TRBV3-1/TRBV3-2
CDR3 DNA: TGTGCCAGCAGCCAACAAGGCCCAGGAAACGAAAAACTGTTTTTT
CDR3 protein: CASSQQGPGNEKLFF

D gene: -
J gene: TRBJ2-1
clone size: -
V gene: TRBV29-1
CDR3 DNA: TGCAGCGTTGTCCAAAGCTCCTACAATGAGCAGTTCTTC
CDR3 protein: CSVVQSSYNEQFF

D gene: -
J gene: TRBJ1-6
clone size: few
V gene: TRBV5-4
CDR3 DNA: TGTGCCAGCAGCTTGGACATGCAGAATTCACCCCTCCACTTT
CDR3 protein: CASSLDMQNSPLHF

D gene: -
J gene: TRBJ2-7
clone size: -
V gene: TRBV5-1
CDR3 DNA: TGCGCCAGCAGCTTACAGTCTGGGAGGCCCTCCTACGAGCAGTACTTC
CDR3 protein: CASSLQSGRPSYEQYF

D gene: TRBD2
J gene: TRBJ2-3
clone size: -
V gene: TRBV14
CDR3 DNA: TGTGCCAGCAGCCTGACTAGCGGCCTGACAGATACGCAGTATTTT
CDR3 protein: CASSLTSGLTDTQYF

D gene: TRBD1
J gene: TRBJ1-1
clone size: -
V gene: TRBV19
CDR3 DNA: TGTGCCAGTAGTCTCGACAGGGGTGGCACTGAAGCTTTCTTT
CDR3 protein: CASSLDRGGTEAFF

D gene: -
J gene: TRBJ1-1
clone size: -
V gene: TRBV7-2
CDR3 DNA: TGTGCCAGCAGCCCACAGACAGCGAACACTGAAGCTTTCTTT
CDR3 protein: CASSPQTANTEAFF

D gene: TRBD2
J gene: TRBJ2-7
clone size: -
V gene: TRBV7-8
CDR3 DNA: TGTGCCAGCAGTAGCCTAGCGGGAGGGGGGAGAAATGGCGAGCAGTACTTC
CDR3 protein: CASSSLAGGGRNGEQYF

D gene: TRBD1
J gene: TRBJ1-5
clone size: -
V gene: TRBV7-8
CDR3 DNA: TGTGCCAGCAGCTCGACAGGGCTTAGCAATCAGCCCCAGCATTTT
CDR3 protein: CASSSTGLSNQPQHF

D gene: -
J gene: TRBJ2-1
clone size: -
V gene: TRBV4-1
CDR3 DNA: TGCGCCAGCAGCCCCGATCGGACAGTCTCCTACAATGAGCAGTTCTTC
CDR3 protein: CASSPDRTVSYNEQFF

D gene: TRBD2
J gene: TRBJ2-3
clone size: -
V gene: TRBV9
CDR3 DNA: TGTGCCAGCAGCGTAAGGGTAGCGGGAGGGTCAGATACGCAGTATTTT
CDR3 protein: CASSVRVAGGSDTQYF

D gene: -
J gene: TRBJ2-6
clone size: once
V gene: TRBV19
CDR3 DNA: TGTGCCAGTAGTGGCCGGGACTCCGACTCTGGGGCCAACGTCCTGACTTTC
CDR3 protein: CASSGRDSDSGANVLTF

D gene: -
J gene: TRBJ1-6
clone size: -
V gene: TRBV30
CDR3 DNA: TGTGCCTGGAGACAGGGAAATGATTCACCCCTCCACTTT
CDR3 protein: CAWRQGNDSPLHF

D gene: -
J gene: TRBJ2-5
clone size: once
V gene: TRBV4-1
CDR3 DNA: TGCGCCAGCAGCCCGGTGTTGGGAAGGGGGGGAGAGACCCAGTACTTC
CDR3 protein: CASSPVLGRGGETQYF

D gene: -
J gene: TRBJ1-4
clone size: few
V gene: TRBV4-2
CDR3 DNA: TGTGCCAGCAGCCAAGTCGGGTCTAATGAAAAACTGTTTTTT
CDR3 protein: CASSQVGSNEKLFF

D gene: TRBD2
J gene: TRBJ2-1
clone size: -
V gene: TRBV28
CDR3 DNA: TGTGCCAGCAGTTTATGGACTAGCGGGAGGAGAAACAATGAGCAGTTCTTC
CDR3 protein: CASSLWTSGRRNNEQFF

D gene: TRBD1
J gene: TRBJ1-2
clone size: -
V gene: TRBV2
CDR3 DNA: TGTGCCAGCAGCGGGGGGACAGGGGGCGGCTATGGCTACACCTTC
CDR3 protein: CASSGGTGGGYGYTF

D gene: -
J gene: TRBJ2-1
clone size: -
V gene: TRBV6-5
CDR3 DNA: TGTGCCAGCAGTTACAGGGGACGGAGCTCCTACAATGAGCAGTTCTTC
CDR3 protein: CASSYRGRSSYNEQFF

D gene: -
J gene: TRBJ1-6
clone size: -
V gene: TRBV19
CDR3 DNA: TGTGCCACCTCGGACGGACAAGGATCACCCCTCCACTTT
CDR3 protein: CATSDGQGSPLHF

D gene: TRBD1
J gene: TRBJ1-6
clone size: -
V gene: TRBV2
CDR3 DNA: TGTGCCAGCAGTGAAACTCGACAGGGAAGTAATTCACCCCTCCACTTT
CDR3 protein: CASSETRQGSNSPLHF

D gene: TRBD1
J gene: TRBJ1-5
clone size: -
V gene: TRBV7-8
CDR3 DNA: TGTGCCAGCAGCGAAAGACAGGGTGTATTGAATCAGCCCCAGCATTTT
CDR3 protein: CASSERQGVLNQPQHF

D gene: -
J gene: TRBJ2-2
clone size: -
V gene: TRBV28
CDR3 DNA: TGTGCCAGCAGGAGGGGTTGGGGGATCACCGGGGAGCTGTTTTTT
CDR3 protein: CASRRGWGITGELFF

D gene: -
J gene: TRBJ1-5
clone size: -
V gene: TRBV15
CDR3 DNA: TGTGCCACCAGCATAGGGATCAATCAGCCCCAGCATTTT
CDR3 protein: CATSIGINQPQHF

D gene: TRBD1
J gene: TRBJ2-6
clone size: -
V gene: TRBV19
CDR3 DNA: TGTGCCAGTAGTATAGACGGACAGGGGGCTTTCTCTGGGGCCAACGTCCTGACTTTC
CDR3 protein: CASSIDGQGAFSGANVLTF

D gene: -
J gene: TRBJ2-7
clone size: once
V gene: TRBV5-1
CDR3 DNA: TGCGCCAGCAGGCTCGGACGGGACCCCGCCTACGAGCAGTACTTC
CDR3 protein: CASRLGRDPAYEQYF

D gene: TRBD1
J gene: TRBJ1-2
clone size: once
V gene: TRBV29-1
CDR3 DNA: TGCAGCGTTGACCCGGGGACAGGGAATGGCTACACCTTC
CDR3 protein: CSVDPGTGNGYTF

D gene: TRBD1
J gene: TRBJ2-7
clone size: once
V gene: TRBV6-1
CDR3 DNA: TGTGCCAGCAGTGAAGCGCACAGGGGTACCTACGAGCAGTACTTC
CDR3 protein: CASSEAHRGTYEQYF

D gene: TRBD1
J gene: TRBJ1-1
clone size: -
V gene: TRBV7-2
CDR3 DNA: TGTGCCAGCAGCTTACGGACAGGGAAGGCTGAAGCTTTCTTT
CDR3 protein: CASSLRTGKAEAFF

D gene: -
J gene: TRBJ1-5
clone size: once
V gene: TRBV5-8
CDR3 DNA: TGTGCCAGCAGCCTAGCCATCAATCAGCCCCAGCATTTT
CDR3 protein: CASSLAINQPQHF

D gene: TRBD1
J gene: TRBJ2-7
clone size: -
V gene: TRBV18
CDR3 DNA: TGTGCCAGCTCACCACGGCTAGGGGGCTCCCCGTCGGAGCAGTACTTC
CDR3 protein: CASSPRLGGSPSEQYF

D gene: -
J gene: TRBJ2-7
clone size: -
V gene: TRBV7-7
CDR3 DNA: TGTGCCAGCAGCGTCGACAACGCAGCCTACGAGCAGTACTTC
CDR3 protein: CASSVDNAAYEQYF

D gene: -
J gene: TRBJ1-1
clone size: -
V gene: TRBV9
CDR3 DNA: TGTGCCAGCAGCGGATACATGGGCACTGAAGCTTTCTTT
CDR3 protein: CASSGYMGTEAFF

D gene: TRBD2
J gene: TRBJ2-3
clone size: few
V gene: TRBV6-4
CDR3 DNA: TGTGCCAGCAGTGACTTAGCGGGAGGGCCAACAGATACGCAGTATTTT
CDR3 protein: CASSDLAGGPTDTQYF

D gene: -
J gene: TRBJ2-2
clone size: once
V gene: TRBV30
CDR3 DNA: TGTGCCTGGGGAAGGGACACCGGGGAGCTGTTTTTT
CDR3 protein: CAWGRDTGELFF

D gene: -
J gene: TRBJ2-1
clone size: -
V gene: TRBV19
CDR3 DNA: TGTGCCAGTAGGCAGGGTCATGAGCAGTTCTTC
CDR3 protein: CASRQGHEQFF

D gene: -
J gene: TRBJ1-6
clone size: -
V gene: TRBV6-5
CDR3 DNA: TGTGCCAGCACCCTTGGGGATAATTCACCCCTCCACTTT
CDR3 protein: CASTLGDNSPLHF

D gene: -
J gene: TRBJ1-5
clone size: -
V gene: TRBV10-3
CDR3 DNA: TGTGCCATCAGCCCGGGGCCCACAGGGAGCAATCAGCCCCAGCATTTT
CDR3 protein: CAISPGPTGSNQPQHF

D gene: -
J gene: TRBJ1-5
clone size: -
V gene: TRBV2
CDR3 DNA: TGTGCCAGCAGTGGTATAGGGGGTCAGCCCCAGCATTTT
CDR3 protein: CASSGIGGQPQHF